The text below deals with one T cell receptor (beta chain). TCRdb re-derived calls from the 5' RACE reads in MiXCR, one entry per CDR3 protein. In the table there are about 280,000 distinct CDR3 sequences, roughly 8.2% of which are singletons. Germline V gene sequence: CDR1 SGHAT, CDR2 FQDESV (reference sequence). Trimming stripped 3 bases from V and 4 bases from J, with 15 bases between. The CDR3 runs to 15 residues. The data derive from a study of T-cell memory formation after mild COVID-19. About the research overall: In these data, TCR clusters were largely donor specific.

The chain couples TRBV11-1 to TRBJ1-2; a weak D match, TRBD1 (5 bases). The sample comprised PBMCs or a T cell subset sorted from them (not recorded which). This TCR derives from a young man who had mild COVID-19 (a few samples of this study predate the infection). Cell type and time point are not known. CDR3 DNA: TGTGCCAGCAGCTTGGCCGGGGGTAGGACCTATGGCTACACCTTC. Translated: CASSLAGGRTYGYTF.